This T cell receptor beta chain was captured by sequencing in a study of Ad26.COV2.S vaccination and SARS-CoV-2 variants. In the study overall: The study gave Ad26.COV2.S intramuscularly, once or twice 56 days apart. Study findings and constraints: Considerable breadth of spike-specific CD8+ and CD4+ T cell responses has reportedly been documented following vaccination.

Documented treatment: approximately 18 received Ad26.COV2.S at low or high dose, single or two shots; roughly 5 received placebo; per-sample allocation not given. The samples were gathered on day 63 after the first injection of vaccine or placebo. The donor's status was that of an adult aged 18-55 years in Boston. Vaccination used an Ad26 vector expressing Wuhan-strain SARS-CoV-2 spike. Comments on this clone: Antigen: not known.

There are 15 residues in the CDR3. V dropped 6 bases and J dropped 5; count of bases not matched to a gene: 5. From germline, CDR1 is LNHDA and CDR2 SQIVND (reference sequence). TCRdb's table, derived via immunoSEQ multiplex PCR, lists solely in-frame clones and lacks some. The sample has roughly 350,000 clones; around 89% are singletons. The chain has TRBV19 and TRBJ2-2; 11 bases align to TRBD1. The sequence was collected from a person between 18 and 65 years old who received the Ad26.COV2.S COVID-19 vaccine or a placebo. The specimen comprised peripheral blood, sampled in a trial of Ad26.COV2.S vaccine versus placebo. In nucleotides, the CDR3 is TGTGCCAGTAGCGGGACAGGGGGGTCTACCGGGGAGCTGTTTTTT. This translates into CASSGTGGSTGELFF.